Listed below are T cell receptor beta chains from one sample, sequenced in a study of blood T cell repertoires in COVID-19. Only in-frame clones appear in the TCRdb table, and some are missing; sequencing was by immunoSEQ multiplex PCR. The table records around 140,000 clones, roughly 76% of them present only once. Sequenced input: peripheral blood. The receptors stem from a woman between 50 and 59 years old with active or convalescent COVID-19. Both conserved end residues are part of each CDR3. Fields, in order: clone size, D gene, V gene, J gene, CDR3 DNA, CDR3 protein. The D gene is left open where the match is weak. Clone size, where shown, is once, few, many, or a class for clones that have expanded.

size: few
D: TRBD2
V: TRBV7-2
J: TRBJ2-3
DNA: TGTGCCAGCAGCCTACTAGCGGGGGGTCCAGATACGCAGTATTTT
CDR3: CASSLLAGGPDTQYF

size: NA
D: NA
V: TRBV11-2
J: TRBJ1-6
DNA: TGTGCCAGCAGCCCCGCGGCAGGGGTACTTAATTCACCCCTCCACTTT
CDR3: CASSPAAGVLNSPLHF

size: NA
D: NA
V: TRBV7-6
J: TRBJ2-7
DNA: TGTGCCAGCAGCTCCAGGGCGCTTTTCTACGAGCAGTACTTC
CDR3: CASSSRALFYEQYF

size: once
D: TRBD1
V: TRBV9
J: TRBJ1-6
DNA: TGTGCCAGCAGCTTGACCGGGACAGGGCGATCACCCCTCCACTTT
CDR3: CASSLTGTGRSPLHF

size: NA
D: NA
V: TRBV15
J: TRBJ1-2
DNA: TGTGCCACCAGCAGAGATCTCTTC
CDR3: CATSRDLF

size: NA
D: NA
V: TRBV29-1
J: TRBJ2-7
DNA: TGCAGCGTTGCGGGGGGCCTGGGACAGGCTTCCTACGAGCAGTACTTC
CDR3: CSVAGGLGQASYEQYF

size: NA
D: NA
V: TRBV19
J: TRBJ1-4
DNA: TGTGCCAGTAGTATAGGTGGAGCACTTAATGAAAAACTGTTTTTT
CDR3: CASSIGGALNEKLFF

size: NA
D: NA
V: TRBV21-1
J: TRBJ1-5
DNA: TGTGCCAGCAGACGGAGGGAACCGATTACTCCCTACCGTTATCAGCCCCAGCATTTT
CDR3: CASRRREPITPYRYQPQHF

size: NA
D: TRBD1
V: TRBV7-6
J: TRBJ1-4
DNA: TGTGCCAGCAGTCACAGGGGGTTCGAAAAACTGTTTTTT
CDR3: CASSHRGFEKLFF

size: NA
D: NA
V: TRBV28
J: TRBJ1-5
DNA: TGTGCCAGCAGTCGCAGGGATCAGCCCCAGCATTTT
CDR3: CASSRRDQPQHF

size: NA
D: TRBD1
V: TRBV7-2
J: TRBJ1-5
DNA: TGTGCCAGCAGCTCTCGACAGGGGCCCCGATCCCAGCATTTT
CDR3: CASSSRQGPRSQHF

size: NA
D: NA
V: TRBV7-9
J: TRBJ2-3
DNA: TGTGCCAGCAGCTTAGATCTTACAGATACGCAGTATTTT
CDR3: CASSLDLTDTQYF

size: few
D: NA
V: TRBV7-2
J: TRBJ1-6
DNA: TGTGCCAGCAGCTCCCGCCCCCTTCCAGCGAGTTCACCCCTCCACTTT
CDR3: CASSSRPLPASSPLHF

size: NA
D: TRBD1
V: TRBV19
J: TRBJ1-2
DNA: TGTGCCAGTAGTATCTCTAGGGGACAGGGGGCGCGGCGGGGCTCGGTTGGTGGCTACACCTTC
CDR3: CASSISRGQGARRGSVGGYTF

size: NA
D: NA
V: TRBV14
J: TRBJ1-2
DNA: TGTGCCAGCAGCCAAGAGCGGGGAAACTATGGCTACACCTTC
CDR3: CASSQERGNYGYTF

size: NA
D: NA
V: TRBV20-1
J: TRBJ2-7
DNA: TGCAGTGCTAGAGCTTCCTACGAGCAGTACTTC
CDR3: CSARASYEQYF

size: NA
D: TRBD1
V: TRBV19
J: TRBJ2-3
DNA: TGTGCCAGTACCGTCAGCACAGGGGGCACAGATACGCAGTATTTT
CDR3: CASTVSTGGTDTQYF

size: NA
D: NA
V: TRBV5-6
J: TRBJ1-5
DNA: TGTGCCAGCAGCTTTGGAGATAGCAATCAGCCCCAGCATTTT
CDR3: CASSFGDSNQPQHF

size: NA
D: NA
V: TRBV10-3
J: TRBJ2-7
DNA: TGTGCCATCGGCAGGGGTGGTTCCTACGAGCAGTACTTC
CDR3: CAIGRGGSYEQYF

size: NA
D: TRBD1
V: TRBV5-1
J: TRBJ1-1
DNA: TGCGCCAGCTCCCTTCCGACAGGGCACACTGAAGCTTTCTTT
CDR3: CASSLPTGHTEAFF

size: NA
D: NA
V: TRBV3-1/TRBV3-2
J: TRBJ1-1
DNA: TGTGCCAGCAGCCAAGTTTCCTCCACTGAAGCTTTCTTT
CDR3: CASSQVSSTEAFF

size: NA
D: NA
V: TRBV10-3
J: TRBJ1-6
DNA: TGTGCCATCAGTGACCAGGGGAATTCACCCCTCCACTTT
CDR3: CAISDQGNSPLHF

size: NA
D: TRBD2
V: TRBV3-1/TRBV3-2
J: TRBJ2-1
DNA: TGTGCCAGCAGCCACCAGAGCGGGAGCTTCAACAATGAGCAGTTCTTC
CDR3: CASSHQSGSFNNEQFF

size: NA
D: TRBD1
V: TRBV7-3
J: TRBJ1-1
DNA: TGTGCCAGCAGCCCCCTACCGACAGGGGACACGTACACTGAAGCTTTCTTT
CDR3: CASSPLPTGDTYTEAFF

size: NA
D: NA
V: TRBV10-3
J: TRBJ1-1
DNA: TGTGCCATCAGTGAGTCGATGGGCCAAGGAGCTTTCTTT
CDR3: CAISESMGQGAFF

size: NA
D: NA
V: TRBV2
J: TRBJ1-1
DNA: TGTGCCAGCAGTCTGGACAGAACGAACACTGAAGCTTTCTTT
CDR3: CASSLDRTNTEAFF

size: NA
D: TRBD2
V: TRBV6-5
J: TRBJ2-2
DNA: TGTGCCAGCAGTCGGGGGGGGAACACCGGGGAGCTGTTTTTT
CDR3: CASSRGGNTGELFF

size: NA
D: NA
V: TRBV2
J: TRBJ1-1
DNA: TGTGCCAGCACGTTAGGGGGGGGGCCTGGAAACACTGAAGCTTTCTTT
CDR3: CASTLGGGPGNTEAFF

size: NA
D: TRBD2
V: TRBV6-1
J: TRBJ2-5
DNA: TGTGCCAGCAGTGAGGGACTAGCGGGAGGTGGAGAGACCCAGTACTTC
CDR3: CASSEGLAGGGETQYF

size: NA
D: NA
V: TRBV2
J: TRBJ2-2
DNA: TGTGCCAGCAGGTGGCAGGGCGAGGCCGGGGAGCTGTTTTTT
CDR3: CASRWQGEAGELFF

size: NA
D: NA
V: TRBV2
J: TRBJ1-1
DNA: TGTGCCAGCAGTGAAGCGGGGGGAGAGACTGAAGCTTTCTTT
CDR3: CASSEAGGETEAFF

size: NA
D: NA
V: TRBV6-2/TRBV6-3
J: TRBJ1-5
DNA: TGTGCCAGCAGTTGGTACCAGGGAAATCAGCCCCAGCATTTT
CDR3: CASSWYQGNQPQHF

size: once
D: TRBD2
V: TRBV3-1/TRBV3-2
J: TRBJ2-1
DNA: TGTGCCAGCAGCCAAGGACTAGCGGGAGTGGGCAATGAGCAGTTCTTC
CDR3: CASSQGLAGVGNEQFF

size: few
D: TRBD1
V: TRBV19
J: TRBJ2-7
DNA: TGTGCCAGTAGTGGGCTGCGGACAGGGGACTACGAGCAGTACTTC
CDR3: CASSGLRTGDYEQYF

size: once
D: NA
V: TRBV30
J: TRBJ1-4
DNA: TGTGCCTGGACCCTCACAGGGTCTAATGAAAAACTGTTTTTT
CDR3: CAWTLTGSNEKLFF

size: once
D: NA
V: TRBV5-1
J: TRBJ1-5
DNA: TGCGCCAGCAGCTCGGGCGGAGGGGAAGAGCCCCAGCATTTT
CDR3: CASSSGGGEEPQHF

size: NA
D: NA
V: TRBV6-5
J: TRBJ2-7
DNA: TGTGCCAGCCGCCTCCCCCTGACAGGTACCTACGAGCAGTACTTC
CDR3: CASRLPLTGTYEQYF

size: NA
D: TRBD2
V: TRBV3-1/TRBV3-2
J: TRBJ2-7
DNA: TGTGCCAGCAGCCAATCGGGGGGGCTAAACGAGCAGTACTTC
CDR3: CASSQSGGLNEQYF

size: NA
D: NA
V: TRBV6-5
J: TRBJ2-7
DNA: TGTGCCAGCAGTTACTCGCCTAGGTCCTACGAGCAGTACTTC
CDR3: CASSYSPRSYEQYF

size: NA
D: NA
V: TRBV6-2/TRBV6-3
J: TRBJ1-5
DNA: TGTGCCAGCAGTCTTCTACTTTGGCCCCAGCATTTT
CDR3: CASSLLLWPQHF

size: NA
D: TRBD2
V: TRBV5-6
J: TRBJ2-1
DNA: TGTGCCAGCAGCTTGGATGGGGGAGGGGACTACAATGAGCAGTTCTTC
CDR3: CASSLDGGGDYNEQFF